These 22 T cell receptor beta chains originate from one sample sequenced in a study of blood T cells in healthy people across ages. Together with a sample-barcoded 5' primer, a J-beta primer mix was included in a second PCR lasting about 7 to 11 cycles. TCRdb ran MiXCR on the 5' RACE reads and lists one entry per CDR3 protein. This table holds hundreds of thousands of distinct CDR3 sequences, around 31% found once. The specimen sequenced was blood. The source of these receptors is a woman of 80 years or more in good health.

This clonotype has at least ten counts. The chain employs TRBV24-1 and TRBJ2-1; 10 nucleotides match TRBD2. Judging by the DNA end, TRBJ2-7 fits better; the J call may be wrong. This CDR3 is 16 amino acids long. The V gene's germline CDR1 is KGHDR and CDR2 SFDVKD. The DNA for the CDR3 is TGTGCCACCAGTGCCGCAGCGGGGGGGTCCTACAATGAGCAGTACTTC. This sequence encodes CATSAAAGGSYNEQYF.

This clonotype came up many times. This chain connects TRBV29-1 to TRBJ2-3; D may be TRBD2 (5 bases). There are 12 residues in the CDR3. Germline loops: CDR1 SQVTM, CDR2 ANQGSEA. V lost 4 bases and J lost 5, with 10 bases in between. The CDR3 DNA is TGCAGCGTTGTAGCCCGGGGAGATACGCAGTATTTT. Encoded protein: CSVVARGDTQYF.

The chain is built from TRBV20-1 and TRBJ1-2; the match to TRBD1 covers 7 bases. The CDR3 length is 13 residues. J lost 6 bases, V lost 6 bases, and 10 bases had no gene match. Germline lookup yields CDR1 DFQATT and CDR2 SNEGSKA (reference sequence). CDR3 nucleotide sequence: TGCAGTGCGATAGGGGGCCTCACTAATGGCTACACCTTC. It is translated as CSAIGGLTNGYTF.

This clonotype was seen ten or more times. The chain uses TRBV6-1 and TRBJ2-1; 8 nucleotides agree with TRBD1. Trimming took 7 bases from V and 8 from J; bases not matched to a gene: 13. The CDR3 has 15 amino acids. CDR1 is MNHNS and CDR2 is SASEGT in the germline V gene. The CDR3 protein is CASNTDRAPGYEQFF. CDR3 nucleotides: TGTGCCAGCAACACGGACAGGGCCCCTGGGTATGAGCAGTTCTTC.

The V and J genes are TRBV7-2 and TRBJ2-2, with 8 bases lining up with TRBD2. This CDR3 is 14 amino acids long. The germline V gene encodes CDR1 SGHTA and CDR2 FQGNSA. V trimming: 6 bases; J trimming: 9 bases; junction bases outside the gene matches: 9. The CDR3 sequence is CASRLGLGPRELFF. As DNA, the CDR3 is TGTGCCAGCAGGCTGGGACTAGGTCCACGGGAGCTGTTTTTT.

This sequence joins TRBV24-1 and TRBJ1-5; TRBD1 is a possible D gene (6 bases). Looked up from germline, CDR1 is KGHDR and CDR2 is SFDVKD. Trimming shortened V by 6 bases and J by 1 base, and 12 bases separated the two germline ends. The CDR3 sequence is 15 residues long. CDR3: CATSTAGVSNQPQHF. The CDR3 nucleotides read TGTGCCACCAGTACCGCAGGGGTAAGCAATCAGCCCCAGCATTTT.

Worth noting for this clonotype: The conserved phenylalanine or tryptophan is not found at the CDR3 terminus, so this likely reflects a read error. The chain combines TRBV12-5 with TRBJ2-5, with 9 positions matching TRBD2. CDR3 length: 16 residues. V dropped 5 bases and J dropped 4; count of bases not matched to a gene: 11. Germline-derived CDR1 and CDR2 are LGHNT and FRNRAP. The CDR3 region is CASGPPGNSGGETQYV. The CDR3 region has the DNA TGTGCTAGTGGTCCACCAGGGAATAGCGGGGGAGAGACCCAGTACGTC.

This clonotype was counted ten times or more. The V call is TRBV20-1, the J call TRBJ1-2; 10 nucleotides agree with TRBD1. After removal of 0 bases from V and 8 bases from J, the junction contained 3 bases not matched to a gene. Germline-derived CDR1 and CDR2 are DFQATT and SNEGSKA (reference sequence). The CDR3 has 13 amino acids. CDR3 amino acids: CSAREDRGRGYTF. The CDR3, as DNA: TGCAGTGCTAGAGAAGACAGGGGGCGAGGCTACACCTTC.

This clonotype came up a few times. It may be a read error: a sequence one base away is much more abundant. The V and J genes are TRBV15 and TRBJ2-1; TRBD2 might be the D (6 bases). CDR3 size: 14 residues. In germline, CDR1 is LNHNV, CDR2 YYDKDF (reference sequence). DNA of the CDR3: TGTGCCACCAGGCCGGCGGGGTCCTCCAATGAGCAGTTCTTC. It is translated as CATRPAGSSNEQFF.

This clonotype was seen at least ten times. The CDR3 bases are TGTGCCAGCAGCTTAGCGCGAGGGGGGATAAGCACAGATACGCAGTATTTT. This gives the protein CASSLARGGISTDTQYF. The V and J genes are TRBV7-9 and TRBJ2-3, with D perhaps TRBD1 or TRBD2 (6 bases each). The V and J ends lost 0 bases and 0 bases respectively, with 13 bases between them. The germline gives CDR1 SEHNR, CDR2 FQNEAQ (reference sequence). The CDR3 runs 17 residues.

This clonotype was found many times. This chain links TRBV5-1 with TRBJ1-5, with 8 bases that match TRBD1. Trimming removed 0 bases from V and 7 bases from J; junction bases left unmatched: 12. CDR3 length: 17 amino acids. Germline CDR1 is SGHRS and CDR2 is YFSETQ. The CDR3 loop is CASSLAPGQDNRQPQHF. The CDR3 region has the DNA TGCGCCAGCAGCTTGGCACCGGGACAGGATAATCGCCAGCCCCAGCATTTT. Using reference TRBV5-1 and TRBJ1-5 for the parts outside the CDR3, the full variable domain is KAGVTQTPRYLIKTRGQQVTLSCSPISGHRSVSWYQQTPGQGLQFLFEYFSETQRNKGNFPGRFSGRQFSNSRSEMNVSTLELGDSALYLCASSLAPGQDNRQPQHFGDGTRLSIL.

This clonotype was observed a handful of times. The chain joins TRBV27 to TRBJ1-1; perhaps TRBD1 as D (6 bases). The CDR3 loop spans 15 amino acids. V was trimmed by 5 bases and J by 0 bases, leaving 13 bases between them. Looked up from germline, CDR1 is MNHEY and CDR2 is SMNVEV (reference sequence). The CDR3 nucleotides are TGTGCCAGCAGTAGGACAGAGCGAATGAACACTGAAGCTTTCTTT. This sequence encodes CASSRTERMNTEAFF.

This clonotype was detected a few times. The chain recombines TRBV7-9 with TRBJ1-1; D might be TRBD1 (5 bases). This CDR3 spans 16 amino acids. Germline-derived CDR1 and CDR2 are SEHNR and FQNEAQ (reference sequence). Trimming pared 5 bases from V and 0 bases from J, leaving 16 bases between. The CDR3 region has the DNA TGTGCCAGCAGCCCCTTGGGGGGGAACATGAACACTGAAGCTTTCTTT. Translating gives CASSPLGGNMNTEAFF.

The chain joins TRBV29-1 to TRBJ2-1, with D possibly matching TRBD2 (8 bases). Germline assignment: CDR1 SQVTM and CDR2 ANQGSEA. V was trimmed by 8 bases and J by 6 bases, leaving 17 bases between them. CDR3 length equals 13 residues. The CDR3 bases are TGCAGCCGGGGGGGGGCAGGGGGCAATGAGCAGTTCTTC. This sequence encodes CSRGGAGGNEQFF.

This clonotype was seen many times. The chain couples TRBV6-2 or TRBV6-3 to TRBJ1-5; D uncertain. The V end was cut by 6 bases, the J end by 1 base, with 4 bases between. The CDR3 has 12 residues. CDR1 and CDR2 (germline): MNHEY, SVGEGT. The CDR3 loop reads CASRRSNQPQHF. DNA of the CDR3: TGTGCCAGCAGACGGAGCAATCAGCCCCAGCATTTT.

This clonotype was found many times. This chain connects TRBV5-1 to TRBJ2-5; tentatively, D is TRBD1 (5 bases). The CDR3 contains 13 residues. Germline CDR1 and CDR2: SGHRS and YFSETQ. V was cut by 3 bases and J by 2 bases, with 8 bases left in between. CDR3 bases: TGCGCCAGCAGCTCGACAGTACAAGAGACCCAGTACTTC. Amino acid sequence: CASSSTVQETQYF.

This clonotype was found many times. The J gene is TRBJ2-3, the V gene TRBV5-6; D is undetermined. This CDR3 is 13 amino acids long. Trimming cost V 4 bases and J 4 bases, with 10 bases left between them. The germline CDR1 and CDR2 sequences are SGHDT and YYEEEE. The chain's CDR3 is CASSPWSADTQYF. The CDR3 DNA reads TGTGCCAGCAGCCCCTGGAGCGCAGATACGCAGTATTTT.

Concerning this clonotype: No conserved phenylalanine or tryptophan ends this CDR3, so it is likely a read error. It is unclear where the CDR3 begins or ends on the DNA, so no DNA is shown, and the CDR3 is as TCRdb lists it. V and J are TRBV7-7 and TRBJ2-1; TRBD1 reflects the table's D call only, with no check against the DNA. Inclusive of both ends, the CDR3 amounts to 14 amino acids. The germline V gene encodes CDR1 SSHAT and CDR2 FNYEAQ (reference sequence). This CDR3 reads CASSLGSQGNEQVI.

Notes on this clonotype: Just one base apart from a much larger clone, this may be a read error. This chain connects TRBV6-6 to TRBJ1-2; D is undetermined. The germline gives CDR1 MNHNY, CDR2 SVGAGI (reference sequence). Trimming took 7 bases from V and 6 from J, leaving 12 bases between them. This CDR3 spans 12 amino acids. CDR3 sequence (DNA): TGTGCCAGCACCGCGGGCAGCCATGGCTACACCTTC. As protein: CASTAGSHGYTF.

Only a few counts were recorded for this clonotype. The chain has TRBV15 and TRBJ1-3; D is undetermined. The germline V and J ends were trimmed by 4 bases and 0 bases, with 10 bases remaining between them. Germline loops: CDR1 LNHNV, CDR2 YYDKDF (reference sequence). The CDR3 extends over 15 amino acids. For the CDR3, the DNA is TGTGCCACCAGCATGCCCGGGAGCTCTGGAAACACCATATATTTT. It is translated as CATSMPGSSGNTIYF. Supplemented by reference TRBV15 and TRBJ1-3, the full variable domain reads DAMVIQNPRYQVTQFGKPVTLSCSQTLNHNVMYWYQQKSSQAPKLLFHYYDKDFNNEADTPDNFQSRRPNTSFCFLDIRSPGLGDTAMYLCATSMPGSSGNTIYFGEGSWLTVV.

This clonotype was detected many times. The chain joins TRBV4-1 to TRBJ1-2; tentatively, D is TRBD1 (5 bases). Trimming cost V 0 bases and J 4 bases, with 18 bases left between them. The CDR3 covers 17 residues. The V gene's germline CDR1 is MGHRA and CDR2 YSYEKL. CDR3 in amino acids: CASSQDEGKWRAYGYTF. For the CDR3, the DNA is TGCGCCAGCAGCCAAGATGAGGGGAAATGGCGGGCCTATGGCTACACCTTC.

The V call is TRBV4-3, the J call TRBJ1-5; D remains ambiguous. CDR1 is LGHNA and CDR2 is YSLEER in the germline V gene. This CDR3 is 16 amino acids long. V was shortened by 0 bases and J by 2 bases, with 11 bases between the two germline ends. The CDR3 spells CASSQEPITGNQPQHF. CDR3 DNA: TGCGCCAGCAGCCAAGAGCCCATCACTGGCAATCAGCCCCAGCATTTT.